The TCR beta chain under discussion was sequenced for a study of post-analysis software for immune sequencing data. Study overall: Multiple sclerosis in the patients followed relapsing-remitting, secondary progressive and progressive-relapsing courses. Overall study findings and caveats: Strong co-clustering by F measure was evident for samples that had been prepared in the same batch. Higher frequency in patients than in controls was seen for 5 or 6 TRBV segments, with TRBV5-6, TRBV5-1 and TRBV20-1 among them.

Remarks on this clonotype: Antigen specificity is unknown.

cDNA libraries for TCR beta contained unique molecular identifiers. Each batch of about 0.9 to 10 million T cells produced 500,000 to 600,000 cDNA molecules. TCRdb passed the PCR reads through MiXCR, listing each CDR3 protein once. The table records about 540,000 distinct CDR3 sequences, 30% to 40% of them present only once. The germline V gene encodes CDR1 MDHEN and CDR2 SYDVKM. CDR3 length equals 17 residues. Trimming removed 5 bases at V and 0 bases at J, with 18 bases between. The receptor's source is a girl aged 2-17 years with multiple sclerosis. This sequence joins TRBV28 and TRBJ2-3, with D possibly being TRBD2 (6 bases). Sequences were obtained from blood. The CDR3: CASSPPGTDSSTDTQYF. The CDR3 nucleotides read TGTGCCAGCAGTCCGCCCGGGACTGACTCTAGCACAGATACGCAGTATTTT.